The rows below give T cell receptor beta chains drawn from one sample of a study of T cell responses to AZD1222 COVID-19 vaccine. The assay was immunoSEQ multiplex PCR, and TCRdb's table has in-frame clones only and misses some. The data contain some 110,000 clones, around 87% of them singletons. The sequenced sample was peripheral blood, obtained on day 0 of AZD1222 vaccination. The receptors stem from an adult in good health. Each CDR3 is given with its conserved first and last residue. Fields, in order: clone size, V gene, D gene, J gene, CDR3 protein, CDR3 DNA. D genes are given only for firm matches. The size entry is marked missing in some rows and otherwise reads once, few, many or a size class.

clone_size: .
v_call: TRBV24-1
d_call: TRBD1
j_call: TRBJ1-2
cdr3_aa: CATSTPRDRGVYGYTF
cdr3_nt: TGTGCCACCTCAACCCCCCGGGACAGGGGGGTCTATGGCTACACCTTC

clone_size: few
v_call: TRBV6-1
d_call: .
j_call: TRBJ1-1
cdr3_aa: CASSESESGGTEAFF
cdr3_nt: TGTGCCAGCAGTGAATCTGAGAGTGGGGGCACTGAAGCTTTCTTT

clone_size: .
v_call: TRBV5-5
d_call: .
j_call: TRBJ1-2
cdr3_aa: CASSLDGGLRDGYTF
cdr3_nt: TGTGCCAGCAGTCTAGACGGGGGGCTTAGAGATGGCTACACCTTC

clone_size: .
v_call: TRBV18
d_call: .
j_call: TRBJ1-5
cdr3_aa: CASSPVDSNQPQHF
cdr3_nt: TGTGCCAGCTCACCGGTCGATAGCAATCAGCCCCAGCATTTT

clone_size: .
v_call: TRBV28
d_call: TRBD1
j_call: TRBJ1-5
cdr3_aa: CASSLGDRGNQPQHF
cdr3_nt: TGTGCCAGCAGTTTAGGGGACAGGGGGAATCAGCCCCAGCATTTT

clone_size: .
v_call: TRBV20-1
d_call: TRBD2
j_call: TRBJ2-1
cdr3_aa: CSASGRGVDNEQFF
cdr3_nt: TGCAGTGCTAGTGGGCGGGGGGTAGACAATGAGCAGTTCTTC

clone_size: .
v_call: TRBV6-5
d_call: .
j_call: TRBJ1-4
cdr3_aa: CALWGAEKLFF
cdr3_nt: TGTGCCCTCTGGGGTGCTGAAAAACTGTTTTTT

clone_size: once
v_call: TRBV6-5
d_call: TRBD1
j_call: TRBJ1-1
cdr3_aa: CASSERGRITEAFF
cdr3_nt: TGTGCCAGCTCCGAAAGGGGGCGTATCACTGAAGCTTTCTTT

clone_size: .
v_call: TRBV5-1
d_call: .
j_call: TRBJ1-1
cdr3_aa: CASSLGGGTEAFF
cdr3_nt: TGCGCCAGCAGCTTGGGAGGGGGCACTGAAGCTTTCTTT

clone_size: .
v_call: TRBV7-3
d_call: .
j_call: TRBJ2-7
cdr3_aa: CASSPSLERSYEQYF
cdr3_nt: TGTGCCAGCAGCCCCAGCCTAGAGAGGTCCTACGAGCAGTACTTC

clone_size: .
v_call: TRBV28
d_call: TRBD2
j_call: TRBJ2-2
cdr3_aa: CASSPGGATGELFF
cdr3_nt: TGTGCCAGCAGCCCGGGAGGGGCCACCGGGGAGCTGTTTTTT

clone_size: .
v_call: TRBV4-1
d_call: TRBD2
j_call: TRBJ2-1
cdr3_aa: CASSHPSGRGLGNEQFF
cdr3_nt: TGCGCCAGCAGCCACCCTAGCGGGAGGGGGTTGGGGAATGAGCAGTTCTTC

clone_size: .
v_call: TRBV6-5
d_call: TRBD2
j_call: TRBJ2-5
cdr3_aa: CASRRLAGEETQYF
cdr3_nt: TGTGCCAGCAGAAGACTAGCGGGGGAAGAGACCCAGTACTTC

clone_size: .
v_call: TRBV11-1
d_call: .
j_call: TRBJ2-7
cdr3_aa: CASAVGYGGSYEQYF
cdr3_nt: TGTGCCAGCGCCGTAGGCTACGGGGGTTCCTACGAGCAGTACTTC

clone_size: .
v_call: TRBV7-9
d_call: .
j_call: TRBJ1-3
cdr3_aa: CASSFGVDSNTIYF
cdr3_nt: TGTGCCAGCAGCTTCGGAGTCGATAGCAACACCATATATTTT

clone_size: few
v_call: TRBV5-1
d_call: TRBD1
j_call: TRBJ2-7
cdr3_aa: CASSRLGQGMVEQYF
cdr3_nt: TGCGCCAGCAGCCGACTGGGACAGGGGATGGTCGAGCAGTACTTC

clone_size: .
v_call: TRBV7-9
d_call: TRBD1
j_call: TRBJ1-3
cdr3_aa: CASSQAQGADTIYF
cdr3_nt: TGTGCCAGCAGCCAAGCACAGGGGGCAGACACCATATATTTT

clone_size: .
v_call: TRBV7-6
d_call: .
j_call: TRBJ1-1
cdr3_aa: CASSAAPNTEAFF
cdr3_nt: TGTGCCAGCAGCGCCGCCCCTAACACTGAAGCTTTCTTT

clone_size: .
v_call: TRBV4-3
d_call: .
j_call: TRBJ1-1
cdr3_aa: CASSQVFRGRTEAFF
cdr3_nt: TGCGCCAGCAGCCAAGTCTTCCGTGGGCGCACTGAAGCTTTCTTT

clone_size: .
v_call: TRBV7-3
d_call: TRBD1
j_call: TRBJ1-5
cdr3_aa: CASSRRDRGGNQPQHF
cdr3_nt: TGTGCCAGCAGTCGAAGGGACAGGGGGGGTAATCAGCCCCAGCATTTT

clone_size: .
v_call: TRBV25-1
d_call: .
j_call: TRBJ1-5
cdr3_aa: CASSLGHSNQPQHF
cdr3_nt: TGTGCCAGCAGTCTCGGGCATAGCAATCAGCCCCAGCATTTT

clone_size: .
v_call: TRBV7-9
d_call: TRBD2
j_call: TRBJ2-3
cdr3_aa: CASNLGDLAGSNRGDTQYF
cdr3_nt: TGTGCCAGCAACCTGGGGGACCTAGCGGGATCTAATAGAGGAGATACGCAGTATTTT

clone_size: .
v_call: TRBV28
d_call: TRBD1
j_call: TRBJ2-7
cdr3_aa: CASSQQGAVWYEQYF
cdr3_nt: TGTGCCAGCAGTCAACAGGGGGCGGTTTGGTACGAGCAGTACTTC

clone_size: .
v_call: TRBV21-1
d_call: .
j_call: TRBJ2-1
cdr3_aa: CASQFGRPLDEQFF
cdr3_nt: TGTGCCAGCCAGTTCGGACGGCCTTTGGATGAGCAGTTCTTC

clone_size: .
v_call: TRBV5-1
d_call: .
j_call: TRBJ1-1
cdr3_aa: CASSLAWTTNTEAFF
cdr3_nt: TGCGCCAGCAGCTTGGCCTGGACAACTAACACTGAAGCTTTCTTT

clone_size: .
v_call: TRBV28
d_call: .
j_call: TRBJ1-2
cdr3_aa: CASSVGNYGYTF
cdr3_nt: TGTGCCAGCAGTGTCGGCAACTATGGCTACACCTTC